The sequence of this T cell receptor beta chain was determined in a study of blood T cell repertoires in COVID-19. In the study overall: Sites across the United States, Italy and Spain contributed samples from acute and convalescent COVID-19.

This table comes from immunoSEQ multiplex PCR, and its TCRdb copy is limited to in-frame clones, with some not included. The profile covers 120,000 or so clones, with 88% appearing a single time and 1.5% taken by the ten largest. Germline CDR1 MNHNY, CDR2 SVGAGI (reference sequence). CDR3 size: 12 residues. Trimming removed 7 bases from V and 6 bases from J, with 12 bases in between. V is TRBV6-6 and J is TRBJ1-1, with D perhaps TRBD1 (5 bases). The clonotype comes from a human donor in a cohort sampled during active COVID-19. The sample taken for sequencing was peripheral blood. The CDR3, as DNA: TGTGCCAGCACCTTGGGGGGGTCTGAAGCTTTCTTT. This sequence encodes CASTLGGSEAFF.